The TCR beta chain under discussion was sequenced for a study of cytomegalovirus exposure and HLA in healthy donors. General study results and limits: The tendency of first-cohort TCR clusters to co-occur in the 110 or so validation repertoires emerged from a later analysis.

This clone has just one count. Its cognate antigen is unknown. Some clones are missing from TCRdb's copy, which holds only in-frame ones; the method was immunoSEQ multiplex PCR. Among roughly 330,000 clones listed, roughly 87% were seen once. Deletions cut 6 bases from V and 2 bases from J, with 20 bases between. There are 16 residues in the CDR3. Per germline, CDR1 MNHEY and CDR2 SMNVEV (reference sequence). Source material: PBMCs. The chain employs TRBV27 and TRBJ2-7; D is possibly TRBD1 or TRBD2 (5 bases each). The source of this sequence is a woman in her 30s in good health and CMV-seropositive. The CDR3 DNA sequence: TGTGCCAGCAGGTTGGGACCCCTCCCAGGTCCCTACGAGCAGTACTTC. This translates into CASRLGPLPGPYEQYF.